These 4 T cell receptor beta chains originate from one sample sequenced in a study of blood T cell repertoires in COVID-19. Sequencing was performed with immunoSEQ multiplex PCR; in TCRdb, only in-frame clones are kept and a portion is missing. There are 140,000 to 150,000 clones in the sample; over 65% occur only once, and roughly 17% lies in the top ten. The sequenced sample consisted of peripheral blood. The receptors were sampled from a man aged 50-59 years with acute or convalescent COVID-19.

The chain employs TRBV12-5 and TRBJ2-3; D not resolved. This CDR3 comprises 14 residues. V was clipped by 4 bases and J by 0 bases, with 8 bases between them. CDR1 LGHNT and CDR2 FRNRAP come from the germline V gene. The CDR3 region has the DNA TGTGCTAGTGGTTCCCCGTCTAGCACAGATACGCAGTATTTT. As protein: CASGSPSSTDTQYF.

Only a few counts were recorded for this clone. The chain couples TRBV11-3 to TRBJ1-5, with D uncertain. The CDR3 is made up of 15 amino acids. CDR1 and CDR2 from the germline V gene are SGHNT and YENEEA. V was pared by 5 bases and J by 1 base, with 12 bases between. The CDR3 DNA sequence: TGTGCCAGCAGCCGAATGAGTTGGAGCAATCAGCCCCAGCATTTT. Its protein is CASSRMSWSNQPQHF.

Remarks on this clone: The same CDR3 also results from other DNA sequences found in this sample. V is TRBV6-5 and J is TRBJ1-6; D not resolved. Trimming removed 4 bases from V and 4 bases from J, with 5 bases in between. CDR3 length equals 13 residues. The germline V gene encodes CDR1 MNHEY and CDR2 SVGAGI. The CDR3 loop is CASSSAYNSPLHF. The DNA for the CDR3 is TGTGCCAGCAGTTCCGCGTATAATTCACCCCTCCACTTT.

J is TRBJ2-1 and V is TRBV7-9; no firm D call. This CDR3 is 14 amino acids long. V dropped 3 bases and J dropped 9 bases, with 15 bases sitting between them. CDR1 is SEHNR and CDR2 is FQNEAQ in the germline V gene (reference sequence). The DNA of the CDR3 is TGTGCCAGCAGCTTTACTCCCAATAACCTTGAGCAGTTCTTC. It yields the protein CASSFTPNNLEQFF. The complete variable domain, with remaining parts taken from reference TRBV7-9 and TRBJ2-1, reads DTGVSQNPRHKITKRGQNVTFRCDPISEHNRLYWYRQTLGQGPEFLTYFQNEAQLEKSRLLSDRFSAERPKGSFSTLEIQRTEQGDSAMYLCASSFTPNNLEQFFGPGTRLTVL.